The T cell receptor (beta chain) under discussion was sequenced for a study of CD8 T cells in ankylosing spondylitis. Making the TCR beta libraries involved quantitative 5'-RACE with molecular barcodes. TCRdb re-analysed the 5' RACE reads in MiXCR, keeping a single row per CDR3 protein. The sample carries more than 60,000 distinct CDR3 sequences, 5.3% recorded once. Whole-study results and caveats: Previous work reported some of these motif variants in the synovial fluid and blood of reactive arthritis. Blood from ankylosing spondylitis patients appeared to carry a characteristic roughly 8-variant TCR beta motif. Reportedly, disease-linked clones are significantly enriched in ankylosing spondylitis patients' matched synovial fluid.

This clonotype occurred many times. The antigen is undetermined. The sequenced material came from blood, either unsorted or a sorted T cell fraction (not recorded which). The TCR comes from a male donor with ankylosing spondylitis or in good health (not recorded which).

CDR3 amino acids: CASSLNPGLPSYEQYF. For the CDR3, the DNA is TGCGCCAGCAGCCTAAACCCAGGGTTACCGTCCTACGAGCAGTACTTC. The rearrangement links TRBV5-1 to TRBJ2-7; TRBD1 might be the D (5 bases). CDR3 length equals 16 residues. V was trimmed by 4 bases and J by 1 base, leaving 18 bases between them. Germline-derived CDR1 and CDR2 are SGHRS and YFSETQ.